The 14 T cell receptor beta chains below were found in one sample sequenced in a study of blood T cell repertoires in COVID-19. Sequencing was performed with immunoSEQ multiplex PCR; in TCRdb, only in-frame clones are kept and a portion is missing. The sample records 300,000 to 400,000 clones, around 86% being singletons. The sequencing sample was made of peripheral blood. The receptors derive from a woman aged 50 to 65 with COVID-19, enrolled during active disease.

This clone was seen once. This chain joins TRBV11-2 and TRBJ1-3; possibly TRBD1 for D (5 bases). V dropped 3 bases and J dropped 0 bases, with 9 bases sitting between them. This CDR3 has 15 amino acids. From germline, CDR1 is SGHAT and CDR2 FQNNGV. CDR3 amino acids: CASSLGGISGNTIYF. DNA for the CDR3: TGTGCCAGCAGCTTGGGGGGGATCTCTGGAAACACCATATATTTT.

On this clone itself: An end of the junction does not agree with germline; a read error may underlie this. This chain joins TRBV12-3 or TRBV12-4 and TRBJ2-5; maybe TRBD2 (6 bases). The CDR3 contains 13 residues. The CDR3: CASSPQWPGLPDF. The CDR3 nucleotides are TGTGCCAGCAGCCCACAATGGCCGGGACTCCCAGACTTC.

This clone was seen only a few times. The chain carries TRBV5-4 and TRBJ2-7, with D perhaps TRBD2 (6 bases). There are 15 residues in the CDR3. Germline V gene sequence: CDR1 SGHNT, CDR2 YYREEE (reference sequence). V was pared by 0 bases and J by 4 bases, with 14 bases between. This chain's CDR3 is CASSLGGGTLYEQYF. Here the CDR3 DNA reads TGTGCCAGCAGCTTGGGGGGCGGGACCTTGTACGAGCAGTACTTC.

V and J are TRBV30 and TRBJ1-1; no clear D gene. Per germline, CDR1 GTSNPN and CDR2 SVGIG (reference sequence). V was clipped by 3 bases and J by 11 bases, with 31 bases between them. The CDR3 length is 17 residues. The CDR3 region has the DNA TGTGCCTGGAGCCCCCTCTTTCTCCTCGTCGAGGGCACGGCGGCTTTCTTT. It codes for CAWSPLFLLVEGTAAFF.

The chain is built from TRBV19 and TRBJ1-1, with TRBD1 as a possible D gene (6 bases). V dropped 1 base and J dropped 3 bases, with 18 bases sitting between them. The CDR3 sequence is 17 residues long. Germline V gene lookup returns CDR1 LNHDA and CDR2 SQIVND (reference sequence). The CDR3 is CASSIGSGGALYTEAFF. In DNA form, the CDR3 reads TGTGCCAGTAGTATAGGGTCGGGGGGCGCGTTGTACACTGAAGCTTTCTTT. Combining the CDR3 with reference TRBV19 and TRBJ1-1 gives the whole variable domain DGGITQSPKYLFRKEGQNVTLSCEQNLNHDAMYWYRQDPGQGLRLIYYSQIVNDFQKGDIAEGYSVSREKKESFPLTVTSAQKNPTAFYLCASSIGSGGALYTEAFFGQGTRLTVV.

The rearrangement uses TRBV18 and TRBJ2-3; TRBD2 aligns across 8 bases. The length of the CDR3 is 16 residues. Germline CDR1 and CDR2: KGHSH and LQKENI. The junction had 7 bases not matched to a gene; V was cut back by 5 bases and J by 0 bases. The CDR3 DNA reads as TGTGCCAGCTCAAAAGTAGCTAGCGGGAGCACAGATACGCAGTATTTT. Translating gives CASSKVASGSTDTQYF.

The V call is TRBV13, the J call TRBJ1-6; D unresolved. The CDR3 runs 14 residues. V gave up 2 bases and J gave up 7 bases, with 9 bases separating them. The germline V gene encodes CDR1 PRHDT and CDR2 FYEKMQ (reference sequence). This CDR3 reads CASSLSGMNSPLHF. The CDR3 DNA reads TGTGCCAGCAGCTTATCGGGGATGAATTCACCCCTCCACTTT.

V is TRBV5-6 and J is TRBJ2-1, with TRBD2 matching 8 bases. This CDR3 comprises 18 residues. CDR1 and CDR2 (germline): SGHDT, YYEEEE. Trimming cost V 3 bases and J 6 bases; bases outside gene matches: 17. The CDR3: CASSSPGWPAGVLNEQFF. DNA of the CDR3: TGTGCCAGCAGCTCCCCCGGTTGGCCAGCGGGAGTACTCAATGAGCAGTTCTTC.

The chain joins TRBV5-4 to TRBJ2-5; tentative D call: TRBD2 (5 bases). V was cut by 3 bases and J by 5 bases, with 17 bases left in between. The germline gives CDR1 SGHNT, CDR2 YYREEE (reference sequence). The CDR3 sequence is 15 residues long. CDR3 sequence reads: CASSSAGSEWETQYF. For the CDR3, the DNA is TGTGCCAGCAGCTCTGCGGGTAGCGAATGGGAGACCCAGTACTTC.

V gene TRBV5-1 combines with J gene TRBJ2-7; TRBD1 aligns across 7 bases. The ends lost 5 bases at V and 3 bases at J; junction bases unmatched: 5. CDR3 length: 13 amino acids. From germline, CDR1 is SGHRS and CDR2 YFSETQ. CDR3: CASRQDRYYEQYF. The CDR3 DNA reads TGCGCCAGCAGGCAGGACAGGTACTACGAGCAGTACTTC. The full variable domain, its missing parts supplied by reference TRBV5-1 and TRBJ2-7, is KAGVTQTPRYLIKTRGQQVTLSCSPISGHRSVSWYQQTPGQGLQFLFEYFSETQRNKGNFPGRFSGRQFSNSRSEMNVSTLELGDSALYLCASRQDRYYEQYFGPGTRLTVT.

This chain links TRBV15 with TRBJ2-5, with 9 positions matching TRBD1. V lost 3 bases, J lost 7 bases, and 6 bases stayed unmatched. The CDR3 is made up of 14 amino acids. The germline CDR1 and CDR2 sequences are LNHNV and YYDKDF (reference sequence). This CDR3 is CATSRGQGRATQYF. Written as DNA, the CDR3 is TGTGCCACCAGCAGGGGACAGGGCCGCGCGACCCAGTACTTC.

V and J are TRBV27 and TRBJ2-7; 10 nucleotides agree with TRBD2. V trimming: 8 bases; J trimming: 3 bases; junction bases outside the gene matches: 10. CDR3 length: 15 amino acids. Germline assignment: CDR1 MNHEY and CDR2 SMNVEV (reference sequence). This CDR3 is CASSSPLAGVYEQYF. Written as DNA, the CDR3 is TGTGCCAGCTCTAGTCCCCTAGCGGGAGTCTACGAGCAGTACTTC.

This sequence joins TRBV5-4 and TRBJ1-1, with 9 bases identical to TRBD1. Germline V gene sequence: CDR1 SGHNT, CDR2 YYREEE (reference sequence). The ends lost 2 bases at V and 5 bases at J; junction bases unmatched: 13. This CDR3 is 17 amino acids long. The CDR3 region has the DNA TGTGCCAGCAGCTTACGAGTAACAGGGGGCCGGTGGACTGAAGCTTTCTTT. Its translation is CASSLRVTGGRWTEAFF. Filled out from reference TRBV5-4 and TRBJ1-1, the complete variable domain reads ETGVTQSPTHLIKTRGQQVTLRCSSQSGHNTVSWYQQALGQGPQFIFQYYREEENGRGNFPPRFSGLQFPNYSSELNVNALELDDSALYLCASSLRVTGGRWTEAFFGQGTRLTVV.

Points on this clone: The sample carries other DNA sequences with the same CDR3. The chain links TRBV6-2 or TRBV6-3 to TRBJ2-5; D not resolved. CDR3 size: 11 residues. The V end lost 6 bases, the J end lost 5 bases, and 7 bases lay between the germline ends. CDR1 and CDR2 from the germline V gene are MNHEY and SVGEGT. CDR3 nucleotide sequence: TGTGCCAGCAGCCCCAGGGAGACCCAGTACTTC. This gives the protein CASSPRETQYF.